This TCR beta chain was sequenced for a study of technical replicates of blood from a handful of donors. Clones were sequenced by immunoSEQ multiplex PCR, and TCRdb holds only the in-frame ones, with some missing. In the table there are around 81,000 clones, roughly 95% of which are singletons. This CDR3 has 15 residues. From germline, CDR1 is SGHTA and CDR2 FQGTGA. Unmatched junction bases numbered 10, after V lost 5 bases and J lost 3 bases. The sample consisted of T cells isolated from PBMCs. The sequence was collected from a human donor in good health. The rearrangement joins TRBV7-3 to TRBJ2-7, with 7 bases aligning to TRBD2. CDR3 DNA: TGTGCCAGCAGCATCTCTAGCGGCCTTGTCTACGAGCAGTACTTC. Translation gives CASSISSGLVYEQYF.